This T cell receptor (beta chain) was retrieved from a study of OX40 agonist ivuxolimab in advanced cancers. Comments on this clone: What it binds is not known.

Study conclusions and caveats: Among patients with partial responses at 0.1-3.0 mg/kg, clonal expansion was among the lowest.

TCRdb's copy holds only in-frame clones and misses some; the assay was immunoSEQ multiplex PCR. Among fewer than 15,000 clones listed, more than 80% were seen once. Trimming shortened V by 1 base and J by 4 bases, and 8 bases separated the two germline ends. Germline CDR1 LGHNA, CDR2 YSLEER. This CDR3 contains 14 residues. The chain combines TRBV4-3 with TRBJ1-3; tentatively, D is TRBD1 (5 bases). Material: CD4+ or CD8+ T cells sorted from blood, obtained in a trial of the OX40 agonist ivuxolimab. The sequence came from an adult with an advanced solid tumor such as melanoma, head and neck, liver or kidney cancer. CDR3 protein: CASSQGGAGNTIYF. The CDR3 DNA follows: TGCGCCAGCAGCCAAGGCGGGGCCGGAAACACCATATATTTT.